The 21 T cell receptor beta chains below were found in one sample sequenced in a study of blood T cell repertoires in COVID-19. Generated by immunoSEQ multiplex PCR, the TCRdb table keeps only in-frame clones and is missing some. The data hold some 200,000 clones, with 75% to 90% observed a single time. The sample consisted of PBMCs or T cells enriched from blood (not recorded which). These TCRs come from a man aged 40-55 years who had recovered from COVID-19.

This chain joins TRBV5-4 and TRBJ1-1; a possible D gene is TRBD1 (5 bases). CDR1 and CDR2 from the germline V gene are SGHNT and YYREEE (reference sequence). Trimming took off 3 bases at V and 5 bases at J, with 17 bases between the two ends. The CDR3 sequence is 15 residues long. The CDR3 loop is CASSSTGGGETEAFF. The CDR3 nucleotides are TGTGCCAGCAGCTCTACCGGGGGAGGGGAGACTGAAGCTTTCTTT.

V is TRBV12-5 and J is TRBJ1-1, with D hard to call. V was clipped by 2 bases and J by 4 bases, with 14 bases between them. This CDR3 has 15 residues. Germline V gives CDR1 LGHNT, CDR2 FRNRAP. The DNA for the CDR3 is TGTGCTAGTGGTTTGAATAGAGGGTTGGGCACTGAAGCTTTCTTT. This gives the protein CASGLNRGLGTEAFF.

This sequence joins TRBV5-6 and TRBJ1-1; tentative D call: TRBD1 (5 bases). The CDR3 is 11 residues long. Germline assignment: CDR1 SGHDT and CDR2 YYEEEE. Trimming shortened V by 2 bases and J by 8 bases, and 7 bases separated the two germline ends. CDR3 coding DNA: TGTGCCAGCAGCTTACAGGACGAAGCTTTCTTT. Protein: CASSLQDEAFF.

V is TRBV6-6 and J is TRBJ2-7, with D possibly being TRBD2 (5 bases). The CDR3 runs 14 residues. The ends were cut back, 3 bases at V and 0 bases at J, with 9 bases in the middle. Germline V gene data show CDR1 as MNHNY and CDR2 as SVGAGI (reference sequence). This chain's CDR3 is CASSYTGNSYEQYF. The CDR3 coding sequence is TGTGCCAGCAGTTATACGGGGAACTCCTACGAGCAGTACTTC.

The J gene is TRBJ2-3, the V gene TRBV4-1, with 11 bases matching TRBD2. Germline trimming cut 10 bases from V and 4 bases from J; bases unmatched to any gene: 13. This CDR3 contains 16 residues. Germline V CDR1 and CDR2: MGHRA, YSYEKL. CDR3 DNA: TGCGCCACCAACCCTCTCTATAGCGGGGGGGCAGATACGCAGTATTTT. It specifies CATNPLYSGGADTQYF.

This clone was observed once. The CDR3 bases are TGTGCCAGTAGGCAGAGGGGACTAGCGGGTTTCGACCAAGAGACCCAGTACTTC. Translating it yields CASRQRGLAGFDQETQYF. The chain employs TRBV19 and TRBJ2-5, with TRBD2 matching 12 bases. The CDR3 has 18 amino acids. V lost 6 bases, J lost 0 bases, and 11 bases stayed unmatched. Germline V gives CDR1 LNHDA, CDR2 SQIVND (reference sequence).

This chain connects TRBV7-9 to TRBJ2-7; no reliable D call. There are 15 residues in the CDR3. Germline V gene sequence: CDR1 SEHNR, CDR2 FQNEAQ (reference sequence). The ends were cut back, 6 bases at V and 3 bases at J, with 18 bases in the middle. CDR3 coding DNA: TGTGCCAGCAGTGGTGCGCGAGCGAACAACTACGAGCAGTACTTC. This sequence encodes CASSGARANNYEQYF.

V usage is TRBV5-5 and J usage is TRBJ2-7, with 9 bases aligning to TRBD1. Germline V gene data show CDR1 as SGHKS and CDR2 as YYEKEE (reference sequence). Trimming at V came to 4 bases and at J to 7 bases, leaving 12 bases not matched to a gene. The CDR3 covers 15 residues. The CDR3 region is CASSLVDRGSYEQYF. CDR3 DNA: TGTGCCAGCAGCCTGGTGGACAGGGGCTCGTATGAGCAGTACTTC.

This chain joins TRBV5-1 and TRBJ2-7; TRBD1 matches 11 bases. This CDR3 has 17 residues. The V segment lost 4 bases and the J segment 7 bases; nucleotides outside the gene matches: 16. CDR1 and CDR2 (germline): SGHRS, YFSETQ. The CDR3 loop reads CASSPVLSGQGVFEQYF. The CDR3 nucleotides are TGCGCCAGCAGCCCGGTTTTGTCGGGACAGGGGGTGTTTGAGCAGTACTTC.

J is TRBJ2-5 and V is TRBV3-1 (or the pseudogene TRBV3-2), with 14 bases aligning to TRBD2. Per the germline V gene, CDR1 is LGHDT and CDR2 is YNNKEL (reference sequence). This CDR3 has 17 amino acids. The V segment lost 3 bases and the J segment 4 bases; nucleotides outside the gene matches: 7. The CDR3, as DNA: TGTGCCAGCAGCCAGCGACTAGCGGGAGGGCCCGGAGAGACCCAGTACTTC. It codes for CASSQRLAGGPGETQYF.

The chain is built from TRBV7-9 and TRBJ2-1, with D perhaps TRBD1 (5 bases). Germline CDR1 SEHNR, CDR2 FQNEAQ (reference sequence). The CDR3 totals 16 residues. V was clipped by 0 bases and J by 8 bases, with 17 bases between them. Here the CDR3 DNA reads TGTGCCAGCAGCTTAGCATGGAAGGGGTCGGGCGATGAGCAGTTCTTC. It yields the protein CASSLAWKGSGDEQFF.

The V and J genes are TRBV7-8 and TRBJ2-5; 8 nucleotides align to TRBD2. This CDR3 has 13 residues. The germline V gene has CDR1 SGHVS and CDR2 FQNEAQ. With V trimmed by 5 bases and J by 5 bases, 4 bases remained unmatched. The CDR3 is CASSRAGVETQYF. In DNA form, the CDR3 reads TGTGCCAGCAGCCGAGCGGGAGTTGAGACCCAGTACTTC.

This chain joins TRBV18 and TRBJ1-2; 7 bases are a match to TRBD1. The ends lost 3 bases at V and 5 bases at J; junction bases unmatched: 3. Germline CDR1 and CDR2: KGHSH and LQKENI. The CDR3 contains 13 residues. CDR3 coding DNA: TGTGCCAGCTCACCCGGGACAGAGTATGGCTACACCTTC. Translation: CASSPGTEYGYTF.

Here the CDR3 reads CASSLRTQRERTGGEQFF. In nucleotides, the CDR3 is TGTGCCAGCTCACTCCGGACCCAGCGGGAGAGAACCGGGGGCGAGCAGTTCTTC. This chain connects TRBV18 to TRBJ2-1; 8 bases are shared with TRBD2. V shed 4 bases, J shed 10 bases, and the junction held 21 bases outside the gene matches. CDR3 length: 18 amino acids. CDR1 is KGHSH, CDR2 LQKENI, per germline.

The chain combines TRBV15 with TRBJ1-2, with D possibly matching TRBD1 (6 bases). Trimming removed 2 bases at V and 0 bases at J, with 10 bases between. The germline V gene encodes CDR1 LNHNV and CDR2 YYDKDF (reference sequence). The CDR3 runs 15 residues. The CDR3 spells CATSRIQGSNYGYTF. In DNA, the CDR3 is TGTGCCACCAGCAGAATACAGGGTTCTAACTATGGCTACACCTTC.

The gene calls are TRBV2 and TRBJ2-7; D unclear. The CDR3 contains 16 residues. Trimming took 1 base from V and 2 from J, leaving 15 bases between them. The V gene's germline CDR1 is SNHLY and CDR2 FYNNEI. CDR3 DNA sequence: TGTGCCAGCAGTGAAGGTCGGGTAACCGACCCCTACGAGCAGTACTTC. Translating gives CASSEGRVTDPYEQYF.

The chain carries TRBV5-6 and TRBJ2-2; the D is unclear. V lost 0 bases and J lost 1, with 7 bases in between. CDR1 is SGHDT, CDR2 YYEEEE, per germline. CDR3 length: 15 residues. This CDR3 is CASSLGARNTGELFF. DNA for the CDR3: TGTGCCAGCAGCTTGGGGGCCCGGAACACCGGGGAGCTGTTTTTT.

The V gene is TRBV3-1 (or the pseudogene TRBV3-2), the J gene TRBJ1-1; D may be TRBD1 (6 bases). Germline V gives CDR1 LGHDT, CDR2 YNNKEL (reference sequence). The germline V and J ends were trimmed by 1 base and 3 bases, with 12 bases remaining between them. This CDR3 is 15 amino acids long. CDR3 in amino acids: CASSQGGGGHTEAFF. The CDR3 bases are TGTGCCAGCAGCCAAGGTGGCGGGGGCCACACTGAAGCTTTCTTT.

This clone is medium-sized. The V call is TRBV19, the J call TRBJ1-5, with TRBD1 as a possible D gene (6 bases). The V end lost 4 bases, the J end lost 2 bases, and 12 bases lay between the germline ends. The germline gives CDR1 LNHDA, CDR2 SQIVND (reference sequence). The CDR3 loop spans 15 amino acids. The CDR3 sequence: CASSTTGIGNQPQHF. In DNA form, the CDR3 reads TGTGCCAGTAGTACCACAGGGATCGGCAATCAGCCCCAGCATTTT.

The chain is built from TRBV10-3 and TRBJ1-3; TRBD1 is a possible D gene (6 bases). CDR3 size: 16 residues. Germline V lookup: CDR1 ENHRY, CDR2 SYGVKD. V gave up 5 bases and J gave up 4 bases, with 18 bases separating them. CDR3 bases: TGTGCCATCAGTTTTTCAACCGGGACAAGGGGAAACACCATATATTTT. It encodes CAISFSTGTRGNTIYF.

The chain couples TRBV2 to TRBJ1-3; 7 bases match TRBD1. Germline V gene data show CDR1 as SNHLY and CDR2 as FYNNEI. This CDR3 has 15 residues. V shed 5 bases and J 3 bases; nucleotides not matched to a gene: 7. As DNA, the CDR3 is TGTGCCAGCAGTTCGGACAGGCATGATGGAAACACCATATATTTT. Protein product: CASSSDRHDGNTIYF. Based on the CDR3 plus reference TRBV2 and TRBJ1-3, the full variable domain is EPEVTQTPSHQVTQMGQEVILRCVPISNHLYFYWYRQILGQKVEFLVSFYNNEISEKSEIFDDQFSVERPDGSNFTLKIRSTKLEDSAMYFCASSSDRHDGNTIYFGEGSWLTVV.